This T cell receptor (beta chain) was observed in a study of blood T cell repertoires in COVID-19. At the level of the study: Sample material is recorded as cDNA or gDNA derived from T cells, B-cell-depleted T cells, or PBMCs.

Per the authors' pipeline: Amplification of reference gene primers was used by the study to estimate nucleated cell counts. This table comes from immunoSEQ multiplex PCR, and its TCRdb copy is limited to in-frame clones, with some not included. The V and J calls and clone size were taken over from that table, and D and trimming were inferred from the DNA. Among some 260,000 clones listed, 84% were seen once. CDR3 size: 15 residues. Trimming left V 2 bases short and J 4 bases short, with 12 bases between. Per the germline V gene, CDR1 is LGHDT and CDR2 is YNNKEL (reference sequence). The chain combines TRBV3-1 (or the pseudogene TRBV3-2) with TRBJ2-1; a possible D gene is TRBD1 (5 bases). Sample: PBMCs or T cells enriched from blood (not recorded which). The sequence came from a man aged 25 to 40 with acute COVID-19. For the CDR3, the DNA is TGTGCCAGCAGCCAAAGAACACAGGTATACAATGAGCAGTTCTTC. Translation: CASSQRTQVYNEQFF.